The rows below give T cell receptor beta chains drawn from one sample of a study of T-cell memory formation after mild COVID-19. TCRdb reprocessed the 5' RACE reads via MiXCR and lists one record per CDR3 protein. The top ten hold less than 25% of the sample, which has about 340,000 distinct CDR3 sequences, 14% seen once. Sequencing was carried out using PBMCs or a T cell subset sorted from them (not recorded which). All receptors come from a young man who had mild COVID-19 (a few samples of this study predate the infection). Cell type and time point are not known. The CDR3 runs from the conserved cysteine through the conserved F or W. Fields, in order: D gene, V gene, J gene, clone size, CDR3 protein, CDR3 DNA. The D gene is left open where the match is weak. The size of a clone is reported for some rows only, either as once, few or many, or as a class for expanded clones.

.	TRBV6-1	TRBJ2-7	.	CASSEALTAEQYF	TGTGCCAGCAGTGAAGCGCTTACGGCCGAGCAGTACTTC
.	TRBV4-1	TRBJ2-7	.	CASSQDRGTFSYEQYF	TGCGCCAGCAGCCAAGATAGGGGCACCTTCTCCTACGAGCAGTACTTC
.	TRBV5-1	TRBJ1-1	many	CASSPGAPNTEAFF	TGCGCCAGCAGCCCGGGGGCCCCCAACACTGAAGCTTTCTTT
.	TRBV6-2/TRBV6-3	TRBJ1-5	once	CATTPRDTSNQPQHF	TGTGCCACCACTCCACGGGACACAAGTAATCAGCCCCAGCATTTT
.	TRBV2	TRBJ1-5	few	CASSAEGGWQPQHF	TGTGCCAGCAGCGCAGAGGGGGGCTGGCAGCCCCAGCATTTT
.	TRBV6-6	TRBJ2-3	few	CASSYPTESTDTQYF	TGTGCCAGCAGTTACCCGACAGAGAGCACAGATACGCAGTATTTT
.	TRBV7-8	TRBJ1-3	few	CASRETVSGNTIYF	TGTGCCAGCAGGGAGACAGTCTCTGGAAACACCATATATTTT
.	TRBV6-5	TRBJ1-1	.	CASSITGMNTEAFF	TGTGCCAGCAGCATAACAGGGATGAACACTGAAGCTTTCTTT
.	TRBV11-3	TRBJ2-4	few	CASSSGTEAKNIQYF	TGTGCCAGCAGTTCGGGGACCGAAGCCAAAAACATTCAGTACTTC
.	TRBV7-3	TRBJ2-2	.	CASSLGGAVTGELFF	TGTGCCAGCAGCTTGGGGGGTGCGGTCACCGGGGAGCTGTTTTTT
.	TRBV12-3/TRBV12-4	TRBJ2-5	many	CASSFSEYEETQYF	TGTGCCAGCAGTTTTTCGGAGTACGAAGAGACCCAGTACTTC
TRBD2	TRBV29-1	TRBJ2-1	.	CSLERGGLDEQFF	TGCAGCTTAGAGCGGGGGGGCTTAGATGAGCAGTTCTTC
.	TRBV12-3/TRBV12-4	TRBJ1-4	few	CASSPSSGPFNEKLFF	TGTGCCAGCAGTCCTTCCTCCGGGCCCTTTAATGAAAAACTGTTTTTT
.	TRBV7-2	TRBJ2-7	many	CASSARRGGEQYF	TGTGCCAGCAGCGCACGGCGGGGCGGTGAGCAGTACTTC
.	TRBV7-8	TRBJ1-5	few	CARAGTQGSNQPQHF	TGTGCCAGGGCGGGCACCCAGGGAAGCAATCAGCCCCAGCATTTT
.	TRBV11-2	TRBJ2-3	few	CASSSSFTDTQYF	TGTGCCAGCAGCTCTTCTTTCACAGATACGCAGTATTTT
TRBD2	TRBV5-1	TRBJ2-5	.	CASSLGPGLAETQYF	TGCGCCAGCAGCTTGGGGCCGGGACTAGCAGAGACCCAGTACTTC
.	TRBV6-5	TRBJ2-5	.	CASSYRKGGRETQYF	TGTGCCAGCAGTTACCGAAAGGGTGGGCGAGAGACCCAGTACTTC
TRBD2	TRBV4-2	TRBJ2-5	.	CASSQDPPAGGRETQYF	TGTGCCAGCAGCCAAGATCCGCCAGCGGGGGGTAGAGAGACCCAGTACTTC
TRBD1	TRBV6-5	TRBJ1-5	few	CASSSRKTGGSRYGNQPQHF	TGTGCCAGCAGTTCCCGTAAGACAGGGGGATCCAGATACGGCAATCAGCCCCAGCATTTT
.	TRBV20-1	TRBJ2-7	few	CSARGQQPGEQYF	TGCAGTGCTAGAGGCCAGCAACCAGGCGAGCAGTACTTC
.	TRBV7-2	TRBJ2-3	few	CASSLVSGNTQYF	TGTGCCAGCAGCTTAGTATCGGGAAATACGCAGTATTTT
.	TRBV5-1	TRBJ2-3	few	CASSMDYPDTQYF	TGCGCCAGCAGCATGGACTACCCAGATACGCAGTATTTT